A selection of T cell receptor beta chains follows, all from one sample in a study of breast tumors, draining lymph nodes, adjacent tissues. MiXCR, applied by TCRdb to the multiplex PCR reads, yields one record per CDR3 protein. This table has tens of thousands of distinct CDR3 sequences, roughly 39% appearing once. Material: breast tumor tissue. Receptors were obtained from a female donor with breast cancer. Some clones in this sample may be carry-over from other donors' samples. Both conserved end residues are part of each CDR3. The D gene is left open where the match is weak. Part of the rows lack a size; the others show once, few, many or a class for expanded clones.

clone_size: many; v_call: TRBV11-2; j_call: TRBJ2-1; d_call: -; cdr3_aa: CASSLVLARVNEQFF; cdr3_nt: TGTGCCAGCAGCTTAGTGCTAGCGCGGGTCAATGAGCAGTTCTTC
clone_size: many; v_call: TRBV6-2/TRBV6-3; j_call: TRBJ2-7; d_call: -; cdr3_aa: CASSYGGTYEQYF; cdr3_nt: TGTGCCAGCAGTTATGGCGGGACCTACGAGCAGTACTTC
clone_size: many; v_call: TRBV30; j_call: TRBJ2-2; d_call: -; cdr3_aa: CAWSNGGSTGELFF; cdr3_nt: TGTGCCTGGAGTAATGGGGGTAGCACCGGGGAGCTGTTTTTT
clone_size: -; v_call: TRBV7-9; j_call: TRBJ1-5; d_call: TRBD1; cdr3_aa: CASNGPGTGVSTDMQHF; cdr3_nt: TGTGCCAGCAACGGGCCCGGGACAGGGGTGAGCACAGATATGCAGCATTTT
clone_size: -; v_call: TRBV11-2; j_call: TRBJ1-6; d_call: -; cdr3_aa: CASSAGGNSPLHF; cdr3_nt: TGTGCCAGCAGCGCAGGCGGGAATTCACCCCTCCACTTT
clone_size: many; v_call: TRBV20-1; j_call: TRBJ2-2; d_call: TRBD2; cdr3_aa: CSARKRGGNTGELFF; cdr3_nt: TGCAGTGCACGGAAGCGGGGCGGGAACACCGGGGAGCTGTTTTTT
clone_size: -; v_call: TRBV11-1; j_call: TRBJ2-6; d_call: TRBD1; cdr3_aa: CASNNRGPGANVLTF; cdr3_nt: TGTGCCAGCAACAACAGGGGCCCTGGGGCCAACGTCCTGACTTTC
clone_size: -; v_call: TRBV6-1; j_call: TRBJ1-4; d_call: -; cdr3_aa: CASSEGVGGGEKLFF; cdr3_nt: TGTGCCAGCAGTGAAGGGGTCGGGGGGGGCGAAAAACTGTTTTTT
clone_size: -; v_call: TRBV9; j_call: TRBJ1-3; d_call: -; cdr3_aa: CASSGYEQYFGPGTIYF; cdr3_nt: -
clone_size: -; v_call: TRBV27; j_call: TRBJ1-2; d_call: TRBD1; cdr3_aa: CASSRTGTGWNYGYTF; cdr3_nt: TGTGCCAGCAGTCGAACCGGGACAGGGTGGAACTATGGCTACACCTTC
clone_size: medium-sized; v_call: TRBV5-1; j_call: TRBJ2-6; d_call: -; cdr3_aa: CASSSQGSGANVLTF; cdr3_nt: TGCGCCAGCAGCTCCCAGGGGTCTGGGGCCAACGTCCTGACTTTC
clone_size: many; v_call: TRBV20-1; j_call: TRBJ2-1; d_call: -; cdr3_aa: CSAGSPVKSYNEQFF; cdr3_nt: TGCAGTGCCGGCAGCCCGGTCAAATCCTACAATGAGCAGTTCTTC
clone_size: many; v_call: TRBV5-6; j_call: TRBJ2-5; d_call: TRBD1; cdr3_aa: CASSFRGPGSGLETQYF; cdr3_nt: TGTGCCAGCAGCTTTAGGGGGCCTGGGTCCGGATTAGAGACCCAGTACTTC
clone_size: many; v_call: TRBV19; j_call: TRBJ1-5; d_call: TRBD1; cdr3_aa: CATNTNYGTAFNQPQHF; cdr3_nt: TGTGCCACCAATACCAACTACGGGACAGCTTTCAATCAGCCCCAGCATTTT
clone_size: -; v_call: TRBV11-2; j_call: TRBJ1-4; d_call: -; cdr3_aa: CASEGIRDGIGELFF; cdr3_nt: TGTGCCAGCGAGGGGATTAGGGACGGCATTGGAGAACTGTTTTTT
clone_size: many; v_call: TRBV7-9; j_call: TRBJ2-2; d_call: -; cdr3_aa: CASSPRGNTGELFF; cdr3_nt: TGTGCCAGCAGCCCCCGTGGAAACACCGGGGAGCTGTTTTTT
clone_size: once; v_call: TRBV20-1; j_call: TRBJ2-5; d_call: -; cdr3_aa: CSAPNRRGQYF; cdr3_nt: TGCAGTGCCCCGAATAGGCGGGGACAGTACTTC
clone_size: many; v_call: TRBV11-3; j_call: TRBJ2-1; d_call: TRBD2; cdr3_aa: CASSLDGLSSGRNEQFF; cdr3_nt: TGTGCCAGCAGCTTAGACGGATTAAGTAGCGGGAGGAATGAGCAGTTCTTC
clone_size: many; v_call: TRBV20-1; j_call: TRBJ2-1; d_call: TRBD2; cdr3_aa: CSAVNRAGANYNEQFF; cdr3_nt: TGCAGTGCTGTAAATAGGGCGGGAGCGAACTACAATGAGCAGTTCTTC